These T cell receptor beta chains were read from a single sample in a study of T-cell memory formation after mild COVID-19. TCRdb ran MiXCR on the 5' RACE reads and lists one entry per CDR3 protein. This sample has about 390,000 distinct CDR3 sequences, with roughly 15% found just once. Material for sequencing was PBMCs or a T cell subset sorted from them (not recorded which). These receptor sequences come from a man aged 18 to 29 who had mild COVID-19 (a few samples of this study predate the infection). Cell type and time point are not known. Each CDR3 is given with its conserved first and last residue. D genes are given only for firm matches. Not all rows give a size; the values are once, few, many and, for expanded clones, a class.

size	V	D	J	DNA	CDR3
few	TRBV4-3	-	TRBJ1-2	TGCGCCAGCAGCCAAGCCAAGGGCGATGGCTACACCTTC	CASSQAKGDGYTF
-	TRBV4-1	-	TRBJ2-4	TGCGCCAGCAGCCCCGACGCCAAAAACATTCAGTACTTC	CASSPDAKNIQYF
few	TRBV7-2	-	TRBJ2-7	TGTGCCAGCAGCAAGACCGGGACCGCTTCCTACGAGCAGTACTTC	CASSKTGTASYEQYF
-	TRBV9	-	TRBJ1-1	TGTGCCAGCAGCGTCGGTGTTAGCGCTGAAGCTTTCTTT	CASSVGVSAEAFF
-	TRBV10-2	-	TRBJ2-5	TGCGCCAGCAGTGTAAGGGGCGCAGAGACCCAGTACTTC	CASSVRGAETQYF
few	TRBV20-1	TRBD1	TRBJ2-7	TGCAGTGCTTCAACAGGGGGTTTCGAGCAGTACTTC	CSASTGGFEQYF
many	TRBV5-4	-	TRBJ2-1	TGTGCCAGCAGCCCGAGACAGCACCACTCCTACAATGAGCAGTTCTTC	CASSPRQHHSYNEQFF
few	TRBV4-3	-	TRBJ2-3	TGCGCCAGCAGGAAGAGCGGGTCAGATACGCAGTATTTT	CASRKSGSDTQYF
few	TRBV28	-	TRBJ1-1	TGTGCCAGCAGTTTATGGGGCAGGCGGACTGAAGCTTTCTTT	CASSLWGRRTEAFF
many	TRBV20-1	-	TRBJ2-5	TGCAGTGGGCCGGACGGGCAAGAGACCCAGTACTTC	CSGPDGQETQYF
-	TRBV12-3/TRBV12-4	-	TRBJ2-3	TGTGCCAGCAGGCAGACGGGGGTAGCAGATACGCAGTATTTT	CASRQTGVADTQYF
few	TRBV24-1	-	TRBJ2-2	TGTGCCACCGGGAAACCCACGAACACCGGGGAGCTGTTTTTT	CATGKPTNTGELFF
-	TRBV20-1	-	TRBJ1-6	TGCAGTGCTCCCAGGGGAGGGGAGCATAATTCACCCCTCCACTTT	CSAPRGGEHNSPLHF
-	TRBV7-9	TRBD2	TRBJ2-1	TGTGCCAGCAGCCTGACCGGGACTAGCTCCTACAATGAGCAGTTCTTC	CASSLTGTSSYNEQFF
-	TRBV6-2/TRBV6-3	-	TRBJ1-5	TGTGCCAGCAGACGGGGGTATAGCAATCAGCCCCAGCATTTT	CASRRGYSNQPQHF
few	TRBV9	TRBD1	TRBJ2-5	TGTGCCAGCGGCACACGGGACAGGGGTTGGGAGACCCAGTACTTC	CASGTRDRGWETQYF
-	TRBV29-1	TRBD1	TRBJ2-2	TGCAGCTCCCTGAATACAGGGGGGACCGGGGAGCTGTTTTTT	CSSLNTGGTGELFF
-	TRBV5-5	TRBD1	TRBJ2-1	TGTGCCAGCAGCTTGCGAGCGCCGACAGGGGTGCGGTACAATGAGCAGTTCTTC	CASSLRAPTGVRYNEQFF
few	TRBV7-2	-	TRBJ1-2	TGTGCCAGCAGCCCTAACCCGACGGAGAACTATGGCTACACCTTC	CASSPNPTENYGYTF
few	TRBV29-1	TRBD1	TRBJ1-3	TGCAGCGTCTGGACAGGGGCTGGAAACACCATATATTTT	CSVWTGAGNTIYF
-	TRBV12-3/TRBV12-4	-	TRBJ1-2	TGTGCCAGCAGTTTAGGGACAGTTGGTGGCTACACCTTC	CASSLGTVGGYTF
-	TRBV24-1	-	TRBJ2-2	TGTGCCACCAGTGCGGATACAGGGTTCAACACCGGGGAGCTGTTTTTT	CATSADTGFNTGELFF
-	TRBV7-2	-	TRBJ2-1	TGTGCCAGCAGCTTTCCGGGAAGCAATGAGCAGTTCTTC	CASSFPGSNEQFF
few	TRBV7-2	TRBD2	TRBJ2-5	TGTGCCAGCAGCCTGACTAGCGGGGGGGCCAGGGAGACCCAGTACTTC	CASSLTSGGARETQYF
-	TRBV25-1	-	TRBJ2-7	TGTGCCAGCAGTGAATACGACAGACCCTACGAGCAGTACTTC	CASSEYDRPYEQYF
-	TRBV7-9	-	TRBJ2-3	TGTGCCAGCAGCCTACCCAAGGGGGTCGTTACGCAGTATTTT	CASSLPKGVVTQYF
-	TRBV20-1	TRBD2	TRBJ2-6	TGCAGTGCTTTAGCGGGTGGGAGCTCTGGGGCCAACGTCCTGACTTTC	CSALAGGSSGANVLTF
few	TRBV5-5	-	TRBJ2-6	TGTGCCAGCAACAAGGGATCTGGGGCCAACGTCCTGACTTTC	CASNKGSGANVLTF
-	TRBV20-1	-	TRBJ1-2	TGCAGTGCTAGAGTAGGGGTTCAGGGTAACTATGGCTACACCTTC	CSARVGVQGNYGYTF
-	TRBV29-1	-	TRBJ1-3	TGCAGCGTTTCCTCATTCTCCTCTGGAAACACCATATATTTT	CSVSSFSSGNTIYF
once	TRBV7-6	-	TRBJ1-2	TGTGCCAGCAGCCCGCGGTTATGGGGCAGGGCCAATGGCTACACCTTC	CASSPRLWGRANGYTF
-	TRBV12-3/TRBV12-4	-	TRBJ1-5	TGTGCCAGCAGCGCCCAGATTTCCGATAGCAATCAGCCCCAGCATTTT	CASSAQISDSNQPQHF
-	TRBV24-1	TRBD2	TRBJ2-1	TGTGCCACCAGTGACATCACTAGCGGGGTCTACAATGAGCAGTTCTTC	CATSDITSGVYNEQFF
-	TRBV28	-	TRBJ2-1	TGTGCCAGCAGTTTTTCTGCGGGGAATGAGCAGTTCTTC	CASSFSAGNEQFF
-	TRBV7-2	-	TRBJ1-2	TGTGCCAGCAGCTCGATAACCGGGGGCTATGGCTACACCTTC	CASSSITGGYGYTF
few	TRBV21-1	-	TRBJ1-5	TGTGCCAGCAACCCGGCGGACAGGGCCATGGGTAGCAATCAGCCCCAGCATTTT	CASNPADRAMGSNQPQHF
-	TRBV5-6	-	TRBJ2-3	TGTGCCAGCAGCTTGGATGTCTTCAAAGATACGCAGTATTTT	CASSLDVFKDTQYF
few	TRBV4-3	-	TRBJ1-2	TGCGCCAGCAGCCAAGAAACAGGTTCTGGCTACACCTTC	CASSQETGSGYTF
many	TRBV7-3	TRBD2	TRBJ2-2	TGTGCCAGCAGCTCAACCGGGGGGGCGAGGGAGCTGTTTTTT	CASSSTGGARELFF
-	TRBV4-3	-	TRBJ1-5	TGCGCCAGCAGCCCCGACCCGGGGCAGCCCCAGCATTTT	CASSPDPGQPQHF
few	TRBV28	-	TRBJ1-5	TGTGCCAGCAGATCCCGGGGGGCAGGAGATCAGCCCCAGCATTTT	CASRSRGAGDQPQHF
few	TRBV7-3	-	TRBJ2-3	TGTGCCAGCAGCTTAACGGGGGAGAGGACAGATACGCAGTATTTT	CASSLTGERTDTQYF
-	TRBV7-9	-	TRBJ2-4	TGTGCCAGCACCCCTCTGTCCAAAAACATTCAGTACTTC	CASTPLSKNIQYF
-	TRBV5-4	TRBD1	TRBJ1-5	TGTGCCAGCAGCTTGGAGGGGGCAACTCAGCCCCAGCATTTT	CASSLEGATQPQHF
few	TRBV29-1	-	TRBJ2-1	TGCAGCGTTGAAGAATTCCTTCCGAATGAGCAGTTCTTC	CSVEEFLPNEQFF
-	TRBV11-2	-	TRBJ2-7	TGTGCCAGCAGCCCCGGACTTCCAAGCTCCTACGAGCAGTACTTC	CASSPGLPSSYEQYF
few	TRBV6-6	TRBD2	TRBJ2-1	TGTGCCAGCAGTTACTCGAAAAGCGGGGGCTACAATGAGCAGTTCTTC	CASSYSKSGGYNEQFF
many	TRBV4-1	TRBD1	TRBJ1-5	TGCGCCAGCAGCCCCGGGGACAGGGGGTATCAGCCCCAGCATTTT	CASSPGDRGYQPQHF
few	TRBV5-1	-	TRBJ2-7	TGCGCCAGCAGCTTCATAGGCCTCACGGACGACGAGCAGTACTTC	CASSFIGLTDDEQYF
few	TRBV20-1	-	TRBJ1-6	TGCAGTGCTAAGACGGGACCTCCTATGACACCCCTCCACTTT	CSAKTGPPMTPLHF
few	TRBV9	TRBD2	TRBJ2-1	TGTGCCAGCAGCCCCGTACTAGCGGGGGACAATGAGCAGTTCTTC	CASSPVLAGDNEQFF
-	TRBV6-2/TRBV6-3	-	TRBJ1-2	TGTGCCAGCAGTTACTCGGATTTCGATTGCGGCTACACCTTC	CASSYSDFDCGYTF
-	TRBV6-4	-	TRBJ2-4	TGTGCCAGCAGTGAGGTGGAGGGGAACATTCAGTACTTC	CASSEVEGNIQYF